The clone carrying this T cell receptor beta chain was counted a single time. The data originate from a study of cytomegalovirus exposure and HLA in healthy donors. Some clones are missing from TCRdb's copy, which holds only in-frame ones; the method was immunoSEQ multiplex PCR. The data show 300,000 to 400,000 clones, around 90% seen once. V lost 5 bases to trimming and J lost 3 bases, with 8 bases between them. Germline CDR1 is SEHNR and CDR2 is FQNEAQ (reference sequence). The CDR3 sequence is 12 residues long. The chain recombines TRBV7-9 with TRBJ2-7; a possible D gene is TRBD2 (6 bases). The material sequenced was PBMCs. The origin of this receptor is a young man in good health and CMV-seronegative. The CDR3 spells CASSREIYEQYF. For the CDR3, the DNA is TGTGCCAGCAGCCGGGAGATCTACGAGCAGTACTTC. Using reference TRBV7-9 and TRBJ2-7 for the parts outside the CDR3, the full variable domain is DTGVSQNPRHKITKRGQNVTFRCDPISEHNRLYWYRQTLGQGPEFLTYFQNEAQLEKSRLLSDRFSAERPKGSFSTLEIQRTEQGDSAMYLCASSREIYEQYFGPGTRLTVT.